The clone carrying this T cell receptor beta chain was seen more than once but under ten times. TCRdb re-derived calls from the 5' RACE reads in MiXCR, one entry per CDR3 protein. The repertoire has roughly 1,500,000 distinct CDR3 sequences, around 29% of them found once; the top ten carry 0.25% to 0.3%. The data were taken from a study of identical twins. The receptor was isolated from a newborn girl in good health. Sequencing was carried out using cord blood.

CDR3 DNA sequence: TGTGCCAGCAGCGTATCTAGCGGGGGCAGCTCCTACGAGCAGTACTTC. Translated: CASSVSSGGSSYEQYF. J is TRBJ2-7 and V is TRBV9; 10 bases are a match to TRBD2. Per germline, CDR1 SGDLS and CDR2 YYNGEE. The V and J ends lost 1 base and 0 bases, in that order; junction bases with no gene match: 4. The CDR3 extends over 16 amino acids. Full variable domain (outside the CDR3, taken from reference TRBV9 and TRBJ2-7): DSGVTQTPKHLITATGQRVTLRCSPRSGDLSVYWYQQSLDQGLQFLIQYYNGEERAKGNILERFSAQQFPDLHSELNLSSLELGDSALYFCASSVSSGGSSYEQYFGPGTRLTVT.